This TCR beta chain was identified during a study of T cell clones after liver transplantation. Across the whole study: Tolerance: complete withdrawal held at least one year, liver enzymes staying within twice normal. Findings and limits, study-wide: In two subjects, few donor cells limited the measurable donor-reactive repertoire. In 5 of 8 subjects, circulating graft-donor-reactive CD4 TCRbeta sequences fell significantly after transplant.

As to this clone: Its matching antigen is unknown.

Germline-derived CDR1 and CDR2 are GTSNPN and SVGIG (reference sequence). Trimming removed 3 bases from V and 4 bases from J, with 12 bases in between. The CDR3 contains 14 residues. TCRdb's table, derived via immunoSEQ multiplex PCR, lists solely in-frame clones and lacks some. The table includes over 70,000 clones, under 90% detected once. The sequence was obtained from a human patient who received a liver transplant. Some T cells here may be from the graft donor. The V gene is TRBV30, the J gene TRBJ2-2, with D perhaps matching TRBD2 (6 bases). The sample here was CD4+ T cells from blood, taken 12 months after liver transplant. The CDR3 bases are TGTGCCTGGAGGCCTGGGGGGTCCACCGGGGAGCTGTTTTTT. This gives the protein CAWRPGGSTGELFF. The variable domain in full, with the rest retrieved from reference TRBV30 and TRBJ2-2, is SQTIHQWPATLVQPVGSPLSLECTVEGTSNPNLYWYRQAAGRGLQLLFYSVGIGQISSEVPQNLSASRPQDRQFILSSKKLLLSDSGFYLCAWRPGGSTGELFFGEGSRLTVL.